This entry describes one TCR beta chain. What it recognizes is unknown. The source of the sample is a study of shared clonotypes between healthy human individuals. General study points: Blood alone was sampled, and tissue repertoires likely differ.

Trimming removed 5 bases at V and 6 bases at J, with 14 bases between. The CDR3 has 13 residues. CDR1 and CDR2 (germline): SGHVS, FNYEAQ. Evenly divided among several immunoSEQ plates was the genomic DNA of each subset. The protocol was immunoSEQ multiplex PCR, while the TCRdb copy is restricted to in-frame clones and leaves out a portion. The data hold roughly 510,000 clones, with over 60% observed a single time. Sequences were obtained from PBMCs. The sequence was obtained from a middle-aged woman in good health. Some clones in this sample may be carry-over from other donors' samples. This chain links TRBV7-6 with TRBJ2-7, with D possibly matching TRBD2 (6 bases). The CDR3 spells CASSGGTRGEQYF. The CDR3 DNA reads TGTGCCAGCAGCGGCGGGACCCGTGGCGAGCAGTACTTC.